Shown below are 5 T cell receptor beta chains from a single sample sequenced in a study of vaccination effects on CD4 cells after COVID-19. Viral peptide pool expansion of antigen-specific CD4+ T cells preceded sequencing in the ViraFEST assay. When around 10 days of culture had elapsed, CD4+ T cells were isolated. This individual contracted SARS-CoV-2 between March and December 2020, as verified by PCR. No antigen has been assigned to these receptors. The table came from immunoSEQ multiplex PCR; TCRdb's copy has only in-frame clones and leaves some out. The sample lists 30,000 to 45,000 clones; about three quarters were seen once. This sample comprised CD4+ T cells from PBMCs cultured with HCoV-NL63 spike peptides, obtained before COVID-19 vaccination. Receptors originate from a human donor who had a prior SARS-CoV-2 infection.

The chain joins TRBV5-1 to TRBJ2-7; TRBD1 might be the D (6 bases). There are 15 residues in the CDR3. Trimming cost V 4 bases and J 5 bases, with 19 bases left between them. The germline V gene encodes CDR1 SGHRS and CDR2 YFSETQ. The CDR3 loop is CASSGGWQGKNEQYF. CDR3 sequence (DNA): TGCGCCAGCAGCGGTGGTTGGCAGGGGAAAAACGAGCAGTACTTC.

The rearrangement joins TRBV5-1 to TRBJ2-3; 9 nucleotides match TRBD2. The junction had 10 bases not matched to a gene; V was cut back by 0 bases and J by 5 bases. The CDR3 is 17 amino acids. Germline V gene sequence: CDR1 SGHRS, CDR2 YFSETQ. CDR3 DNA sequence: TGCGCCAGCAGCTTGGGGGCGGGGGGGCCTCGGGAAGATACGCAGTATTTT. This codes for CASSLGAGGPREDTQYF.

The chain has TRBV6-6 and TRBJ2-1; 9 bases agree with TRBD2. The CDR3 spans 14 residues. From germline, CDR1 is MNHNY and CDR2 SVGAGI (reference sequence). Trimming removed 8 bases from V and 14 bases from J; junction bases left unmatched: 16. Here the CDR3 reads CASLAGTYIGREFF. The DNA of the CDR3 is TGTGCCAGCCTAGCGGGGACTTATATAGGCCGCGAGTTCTTC.

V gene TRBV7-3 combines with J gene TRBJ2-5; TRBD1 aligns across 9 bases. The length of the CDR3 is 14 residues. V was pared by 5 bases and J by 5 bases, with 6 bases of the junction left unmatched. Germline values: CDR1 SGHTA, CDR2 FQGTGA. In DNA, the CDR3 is TGTGCCAGCAGCCGAACGGGACAGGGCGAGACCCAGTACTTC. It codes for CASSRTGQGETQYF.

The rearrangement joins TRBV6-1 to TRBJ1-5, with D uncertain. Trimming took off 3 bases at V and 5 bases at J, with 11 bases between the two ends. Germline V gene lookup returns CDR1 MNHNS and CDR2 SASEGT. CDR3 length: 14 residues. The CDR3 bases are TGTGCCAGCAGTGAGCAGAGGAGATATCAGCCCCAGCATTTT. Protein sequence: CASSEQRRYQPQHF.